This TCR beta chain was profiled in a study of circulating and synovial CD4+ cells in juvenile arthritis. General observations from the study: These blood cells shared more CDR3 sequences with synovium than bulk blood.

Concerning this clone itself: Its matching antigen is unknown.

Patients with active juvenile idiopathic arthritis donated these samples. CDR1 and CDR2 from the germline V gene are SGHAT and FQNNGV. The V gene lost 2 bases and the J gene lost 5 bases, with 12 bases spanning the gap. CDR3 length: 15 residues. Sequencing was performed with immunoSEQ multiplex PCR; in TCRdb, only in-frame clones are kept and a portion is missing. This table holds around 3,600 clones, 81% found once. The TCR was taken from a human donor with juvenile idiopathic arthritis. The V gene is TRBV11-2, the J gene TRBJ1-4, with a possible D match to TRBD1 (6 bases). Sequencing input: CD4+ T cells from synovial fluid. CDR3 DNA: TGTGCCAGCAGCTTAACATACACAGGGAATGAAAAACTGTTTTTT. This codes for CASSLTYTGNEKLFF.